What follows are 30 T cell receptor beta chains derived from one specimen sequenced in a study of follicular helper T cells after annual influenza vaccination (dated by TCRdb to 2015 to 2018). The protocol used for the library was the immunoSEQ multiplex PCR assay. TCRdb carries this immuneACCESS record with in-frame sequences only. Its versions omit some clonotypes, under half of them owing to an unresolved V gene in the studies checked, with the rest unexplained. For this sample there are roughly 27,000 clones; roughly 80% appear just once. The ten largest clonotypes hold approximately 1.3% of the sample. Read against the paper, the sample's time point label means: 2014-2015 season, pre-vaccination. This specimen consisted of CXCR5+ CD38- circulating T follicular helper cells from blood, obtained on the day of influenza vaccination. This specimen's cell subset or site label, interpreted: circulating Tfh, non-naive CD4+CXCR5+PD-1+ (ICOS+CD38+ or ICOS-CD38-). The source of these receptors is an adult who received the influenza vaccine.

The rearrangement uses TRBV5-1 and TRBJ1-5, with TRBD1 as a possible D gene (6 bases). The V gene's germline CDR1 is SGHRS and CDR2 YFSETQ. The CDR3 extends over 15 amino acids. The V gene lost 2 bases and the J gene lost 6 bases, with 15 bases spanning the gap. The CDR3 reads CASSFSGGAGQPQHF. The CDR3 bases are TGCGCCAGCAGCTTTTCGGGGGGCGCGGGTCAGCCCCAGCATTTT.

The V and J genes are TRBV7-6 and TRBJ2-5; possible D gene TRBD1, 5 bases. This CDR3 is built from 13 residues. The V end lost 3 bases, the J end lost 4 bases, and 9 bases lay between the germline ends. The germline gives CDR1 SGHVS, CDR2 FNYEAQ. The CDR3 DNA reads as TGTGCCAGCAGCTTGACAGTAACAGAGACCCAGTACTTC. The encoded protein is CASSLTVTETQYF.

The chain uses TRBV7-2 and TRBJ2-7; 8 positions agree with TRBD2. V trimming: 5 bases; J trimming: 1 base; junction bases outside the gene matches: 7. Germline values: CDR1 SGHTA, CDR2 FQGNSA. The length of the CDR3 is 15 residues. The CDR3 DNA reads TGTGCCAGCAGCCCCCGTGCTAGCGGGTCCTACGAGCAGTACTTC. As protein: CASSPRASGSYEQYF.

Only one count was recorded for this clone. The chain joins TRBV27 to TRBJ2-7; 9 bases agree with TRBD1. This CDR3 has 14 amino acids. V shed 4 bases, J shed 5 bases, and the junction held 6 bases outside the gene matches. Looked up from germline, CDR1 is MNHEY and CDR2 is SMNVEV (reference sequence). The CDR3 region has the DNA TGTGCCAGCAGTTCCGGGACAGGGAAGGACGAGCAGTACTTC. Protein sequence: CASSSGTGKDEQYF.

The J gene is TRBJ2-5, the V gene TRBV18; D call uncertain. Deletions cut 4 bases from V and 5 bases from J, with 8 bases between. Germline CDR1 KGHSH, CDR2 LQKENI. This CDR3 has 12 amino acids. CDR3 DNA: TGTGCCAGCTCACAAATCGGGGAGACCCAGTACTTC. As protein: CASSQIGETQYF.

CDR3 bases: TGCGCCAGCAGTGAGTCCGGAGGGGTTGAAGCTTTCTTT. Translating gives CASSESGGVEAFF. This chain joins TRBV10-1 and TRBJ1-1, with a tentative D call TRBD1 (5 bases). The CDR3 contains 13 residues. From germline, CDR1 is WNHNN and CDR2 SYGVQD (reference sequence). V gave up 0 bases and J gave up 7 bases, with 9 bases separating them.

This rearrangement joins TRBV29-1 to TRBJ2-1; TRBD2 agrees at 16 bases. Germline V gene lookup returns CDR1 SQVTM and CDR2 ANQGSEA. CDR3 length: 16 residues. With V trimmed by 5 bases and J by 5 bases, 6 bases remained unmatched. The CDR3 DNA is TGCAGCGTTTCAGGGGGACTAGCGGGAGGGGACAATGAGCAGTTCTTC. Amino acids: CSVSGGLAGGDNEQFF.

This clone was seen just once. The V and J genes are TRBV19 and TRBJ2-3, with a possible D match to TRBD2 (5 bases). The length of the CDR3 is 14 residues. V was cut by 9 bases and J by 7 bases, with 20 bases left in between. Germline V gene sequence: CDR1 LNHDA, CDR2 SQIVND (reference sequence). The CDR3 loop reads CASNQVGERNTQYF. The DNA of the CDR3 is TGTGCCAGCAATCAAGTCGGGGAGAGGAATACGCAGTATTTT.

The rearrangement links TRBV27 to TRBJ1-6; TRBD1 matches at 12 bases. The CDR3 sequence is 17 residues long. CDR1 and CDR2 from the germline V gene are MNHEY and SMNVEV (reference sequence). V shed 6 bases and J 8 bases; nucleotides not matched to a gene: 11. Here the CDR3 reads CASSFTPGQGAYSPLHF. The CDR3 DNA sequence: TGTGCCAGCAGCTTCACGCCGGGACAGGGGGCGTATTCACCCCTCCACTTT.

In its sample, this clone was seen a few times. The chain combines TRBV7-4 with TRBJ2-1, with 7 bases that match TRBD1. Germline V gives CDR1 SGHVT, CDR2 SQSDAQ. The CDR3 has 19 amino acids. Trimming at V came to 10 bases and at J to 0 bases, leaving 21 bases not matched to a gene. CDR3 region: CATPVSGTARFSSYNEQFF. The CDR3, as DNA: TGTGCCACCCCCGTTTCTGGGACAGCGCGATTCAGCTCCTACAATGAGCAGTTCTTC. Full variable domain (missing parts from reference TRBV7-4 and TRBJ2-1): GAGVSQSPRYKVAKRGRDVALRCDSISGHVTLYWYRQTLGQGSEVLTYSQSDAQRDKSGRPSGRFSAERPERSVSTLKIQRTEQGDSAVYLCATPVSGTARFSSYNEQFFGPGTRLTVL.

The genes are TRBV28 and TRBJ2-7, with 11 bases aligning to TRBD2. The CDR3 totals 16 residues. J gave up 1 base and V 6 bases, and 8 bases lay outside the gene matches. Germline V CDR1 and CDR2: MDHEN, SYDVKM. The CDR3 reads CASSPFLAGGSYEQYF. CDR3 DNA sequence: TGTGCCAGCAGCCCCTTCTTAGCGGGAGGGTCCTACGAGCAGTACTTC.

The gene calls are TRBV7-8 and TRBJ1-5, with D uncertain. CDR1 SGHVS and CDR2 FQNEAQ come from the germline V gene. V lost 1 base and J 6 bases, leaving 10 bases between the germline ends. The length of the CDR3 is 14 residues. CDR3 DNA: TGTGCCAGCAGCTTAGTTCGAGCAGGTCAGCCCCAGCATTTT. Protein: CASSLVRAGQPQHF.

The rearrangement uses TRBV6-1 and TRBJ2-5, with 7 bases that match TRBD2. The germline gives CDR1 MNHNS, CDR2 SASEGT. This CDR3 spans 13 amino acids. The V and J ends lost 3 bases and 7 bases, in that order; junction bases with no gene match: 5. Written as DNA, the CDR3 is TGTGCCAGCAGTGAGTACACGGGGGGGACCCAGTACTTC. It encodes CASSEYTGGTQYF.

This clone was seen a handful of times. CDR3 DNA sequence: TGCGCCAGCAGCCCCCAGGGATCGCGCGGCTACACCTTC. Its protein product is CASSPQGSRGYTF. The chain carries TRBV5-1 and TRBJ1-2; D may be TRBD1 (5 bases). V shed 4 bases and J shed 8 bases, with 15 bases lying between them. Germline values: CDR1 SGHRS, CDR2 YFSETQ. The CDR3 has 13 residues. The entire variable domain, with the rest obtained from reference TRBV5-1 and TRBJ1-2, is as follows: KAGVTQTPRYLIKTRGQQVTLSCSPISGHRSVSWYQQTPGQGLQFLFEYFSETQRNKGNFPGRFSGRQFSNSRSEMNVSTLELGDSALYLCASSPQGSRGYTFGSGTRLTVV.

The V and J genes are TRBV4-1 and TRBJ1-6; a weak D match, TRBD1 (6 bases). CDR1 and CDR2 (germline): MGHRA, YSYEKL. V was shortened by 0 bases and J by 1 base, with 13 bases between the two germline ends. The CDR3 contains 18 residues. The CDR3 nucleotides are TGCGCCAGCAGCCAAGATTTTGGGGGCGCATCCTATAATTCACCCCTCCACTTT. Protein: CASSQDFGGASYNSPLHF.

The gene calls are TRBV9 and TRBJ2-5, with 11 bases matching TRBD2. The DNA end lines up better with TRBJ2-7; the J call may be wrong. The CDR3 is 15 amino acids. CDR1 SGDLS and CDR2 YYNGEE come from the germline V gene. The CDR3 nucleotides are TGTGCCAGCAGCGCGGGGACTAGCGGACCCTACGAGCAGTACTTC. Translation gives CASSAGTSGPYEQYF.

This clone was seen a handful of times. The chain carries TRBV4-1 and TRBJ2-5; 8 bases align to TRBD1. Germline CDR1 and CDR2: MGHRA and YSYEKL. V trimming: 0 bases; J trimming: 2 bases; junction bases outside the gene matches: 14. The CDR3 runs 19 residues. CDR3 in DNA: TGCGCCAGCAGCCAAGAGGGGGTATCCAGGGGGCATTTTCAAGAGACCCAGTACTTC. Its translation: CASSQEGVSRGHFQETQYF.

This chain uses TRBV9 with TRBJ2-2; perhaps TRBD1 as D (5 bases). Trimming removed 2 bases at V and 3 bases at J, with 8 bases between. The CDR3 sequence is 14 residues long. Germline lookup yields CDR1 SGDLS and CDR2 YYNGEE. In DNA, the CDR3 is TGTGCCAGCAGCGTTGACAGTTACACCGGGGAGCTGTTTTTT. It specifies CASSVDSYTGELFF.

V gene TRBV6-1 combines with J gene TRBJ1-4, with D hard to call. Trimming cost V 4 bases and J 0 bases, with 6 bases left between them. The V gene's germline CDR1 is MNHNS and CDR2 SASEGT. The CDR3 extends over 14 amino acids. The CDR3 DNA reads as TGTGCCAGCAGTGTCGAGGCAACTAATGAAAAACTGTTTTTT. Translated: CASSVEATNEKLFF.

This clone was observed once. The rearrangement uses TRBV10-3 and TRBJ2-7; 7 positions match TRBD1. This CDR3 has 14 amino acids. After removal of 4 bases from V and 2 bases from J, the junction contained 5 bases not matched to a gene. Germline V CDR1 and CDR2: ENHRY, SYGVKD. This CDR3 is CAISASTGTYEQYF. CDR3 coding DNA: TGTGCCATCAGTGCATCGACAGGGACCTACGAGCAGTACTTC.

This chain links TRBV2 with TRBJ1-1; TRBD1 matches at 9 bases. Germline V gene sequence: CDR1 SNHLY, CDR2 FYNNEI. J was trimmed by 3 bases and V by 6 bases; bases with no gene match: 5. This CDR3 has 14 amino acids. The CDR3 reads CASRKTGGYTEAFF. For the CDR3, the DNA is TGTGCCAGCAGGAAAACAGGGGGCTACACTGAAGCTTTCTTT.

The V call is TRBV29-1, the J call TRBJ1-5; TRBD1 might be the D (6 bases). Germline CDR1 SQVTM, CDR2 ANQGSEA. V dropped 7 bases and J dropped 3 bases, with 13 bases sitting between them. The CDR3 consists of 13 residues. This CDR3 reads CSALDSVNQPQHF. As DNA, the CDR3 is TGCAGCGCTCTGGACAGCGTCAATCAGCCCCAGCATTTT.

The chain carries TRBV9 and TRBJ1-1; D unclear. CDR1 is SGDLS and CDR2 is YYNGEE in the germline V gene. The ends were cut back, 0 bases at V and 2 bases at J, with 11 bases in the middle. This CDR3 is built from 15 residues. CDR3 DNA sequence: TGTGCCAGCAGCGTAGTGCCATCGGGTAACACTGAAGCTTTCTTT. Encoded protein: CASSVVPSGNTEAFF.

This clone was detected only a few times. The rearrangement joins TRBV11-2 to TRBJ1-2; 7 bases fit TRBD1. The CDR3 contains 14 residues. J was trimmed by 7 bases and V by 5 bases; bases with no gene match: 10. CDR1 and CDR2 from the germline V gene are SGHAT and FQNNGV. The CDR3 bases are TGTGCCAGCAGCCCCCGGGACAGCCTCTTTGGCTACACCTTC. Translated, it gives CASSPRDSLFGYTF.

CDR3 residues: CASSRWGREGVQEQFF. The DNA of the CDR3 is TGTGCCAGCAGTAGGTGGGGGCGGGAGGGCGTCCAGGAGCAGTTCTTC. The V call is TRBV27, the J call TRBJ2-1; 9 bases map to TRBD2. CDR3 size: 16 residues. V was clipped by 5 bases and J by 10 bases; unmatched bases: 15. CDR1 MNHEY and CDR2 SMNVEV come from the germline V gene (reference sequence).

This clone appeared a few times. The chain employs TRBV19 and TRBJ2-7; 8 bases line up with TRBD1. The CDR3 runs 13 residues. The V segment lost 5 bases and the J segment 9 bases; nucleotides outside the gene matches: 9. Germline V gene lookup returns CDR1 LNHDA and CDR2 SQIVND (reference sequence). CDR3 nucleotide sequence: TGTGCCAGTAGTGTGTCCATCAGGGGGCTGCAGTACTTC. As protein: CASSVSIRGLQYF.

This chain links TRBV4-1 with TRBJ2-1, with TRBD2 matching 8 bases. The CDR3 runs 15 residues. After removal of 4 bases from V and 8 bases from J, the junction contained 10 bases not matched to a gene. CDR1 and CDR2 from the germline V gene are MGHRA and YSYEKL. The CDR3 reads CASSRGERERDEQFF. In DNA, the CDR3 is TGCGCCAGCAGCCGAGGAGAGCGGGAGAGGGATGAGCAGTTCTTC.

This chain links TRBV2 with TRBJ1-2, with D perhaps matching TRBD1 (5 bases). CDR1 SNHLY and CDR2 FYNNEI come from the germline V gene. V was cut by 6 bases and J by 12 bases, with 14 bases left in between. The CDR3 length is 11 residues. This CDR3 is CASSTGGGNTF. The CDR3 coding sequence is TGTGCCAGCAGCACCGGGGGGGGGAACACCTTC.

The chain employs TRBV4-1 and TRBJ1-6; possibly TRBD1 for D (6 bases). V lost 3 bases and J 7 bases, leaving 16 bases between the germline ends. Germline CDR1 and CDR2: MGHRA and YSYEKL. This CDR3 is built from 16 residues. This CDR3 is CASSQAYRAGNSPLHF. DNA of the CDR3: TGCGCCAGCAGCCAGGCTTACAGGGCAGGAAATTCACCCCTCCACTTT.

The chain employs TRBV27 and TRBJ1-2, with D possibly TRBD1 on 5 matching bases. This CDR3 contains 13 residues. Trimming left V 0 bases short and J 6 bases short, with 8 bases between. Germline values: CDR1 MNHEY, CDR2 SMNVEV (reference sequence). This chain's CDR3 is CASSLSRGDGYTF. CDR3 DNA: TGTGCCAGCAGTTTATCCCGGGGGGATGGCTACACCTTC.